The 27 T cell receptor beta chains listed next were all sequenced from one sample in a study of blood T cells in healthy people across ages. For the second PCR, which ran for about 7 to 12 cycles, a sample-barcoded 5' primer and a J-beta primer mix were used. MiXCR, applied by TCRdb to the 5' RACE reads, yields one record per CDR3 protein. The table has 800,000 to 900,000 distinct CDR3 sequences, about 59% seen once. The sequenced sample consisted of blood. These receptors all stem from a young man in good health.

This clonotype was recorded at least ten times. The chain has TRBV6-1 and TRBJ2-7; D gene ambiguous. Deletions cut 7 bases from V and 10 bases from J, with 17 bases between. The V gene's germline CDR1 is MNHNS and CDR2 SASEGT. The CDR3 spans 12 residues. CDR3 sequence: CASNPDRASQYF. The CDR3 DNA reads TGTGCCAGCAACCCCGACCGCGCGTCTCAGTACTTC.

V and J are TRBV11-2 and TRBJ2-7; 11 nucleotides line up with TRBD2. Germline V CDR1 and CDR2: SGHAT, FQNNGV. This CDR3 has 17 residues. With V trimmed by 0 bases and J by 3 bases, 7 bases remained unmatched. The CDR3 region has the DNA TGTGCCAGCAGCTTAGAGGCAGGTACTAGCGGGGGCTACGAGCAGTACTTC. Protein sequence: CASSLEAGTSGGYEQYF.

V usage is TRBV7-8 and J usage is TRBJ2-6; weak D call: TRBD2 (5 bases). Deletions cut 5 bases from V and 4 bases from J, with 15 bases between. CDR1 is SGHVS and CDR2 is FQNEAQ in the germline V gene. The CDR3 has 16 amino acids. Written as DNA, the CDR3 is TGTGCCAGCAGCCCTTTTGGGGAGACCGGGGCCAACGTCCTGACTTTC. Translating it yields CASSPFGETGANVLTF.

A few counts support this clonotype. This chain joins TRBV29-1 and TRBJ1-4, with TRBD1 matching 7 bases. V lost 7 bases and J lost 3; bases outside the gene matches: 8. In germline, CDR1 is SQVTM, CDR2 ANQGSEA. This CDR3 spans 14 amino acids. This CDR3 reads CSAGQSRANEKLFF. The CDR3 nucleotides are TGCAGCGCGGGACAGTCCCGGGCTAATGAAAAACTGTTTTTT.

The CDR3 sequence: CASSLEFGTEKYEQYF. CDR3 sequence (DNA): TGTGCCAGCAGTTTAGAATTTGGGACAGAAAAGTACGAGCAGTACTTC. The chain recombines TRBV12-3 or TRBV12-4 with TRBJ2-5; 7 positions match TRBD1. The DNA end favors TRBJ2-7, so the J call may be wrong. The CDR3 extends over 16 amino acids.

This clonotype showed up just a few times. This chain connects TRBV5-1 to TRBJ2-1; maybe TRBD1 (6 bases). CDR1 is SGHRS and CDR2 is YFSETQ in the germline V gene. CDR3 length equals 13 residues. Trimming took 2 bases from V and 8 from J, leaving 11 bases between them. CDR3 amino acids: CASSLGAGDEQFF. CDR3 bases: TGCGCCAGCAGCTTAGGGGCAGGGGATGAGCAGTTCTTC.

This clonotype has just a few counts. The CDR3 DNA reads TGTGCCAGCAGCTTATCTACTAGGTTCCATGAGCAGTTCTTC. Translated, it gives CASSLSTRFHEQFF. V and J are TRBV7-8 and TRBJ2-1; D is possibly TRBD2 (5 bases). The CDR3 totals 14 residues. With 2 bases removed from V and 8 bases from J, the gap between germline ends came to 13 bases. Germline V gene sequence: CDR1 SGHVS, CDR2 FQNEAQ.

The J gene is TRBJ1-1, the V gene TRBV7-9; D gene ambiguous. Germline CDR1 is SEHNR and CDR2 is FQNEAQ (reference sequence). Trimming shortened V by 5 bases and J by 4 bases, and 8 bases separated the two germline ends. The length of the CDR3 is 12 residues. Written as DNA, the CDR3 is TGTGCCAGCAGCGCCGCGGGCACTGAAGCTTTCTTT. As protein: CASSAAGTEAFF.

The chain joins TRBV7-2 to TRBJ2-5, with TRBD2 matching over 8 bases. The better agreement between TRBJ2-7 and the DNA end casts doubt on the J call. This CDR3 region has 15 residues. Germline V gene data show CDR1 as SGHTA and CDR2 as FQGNSA. The CDR3 here is CASSLSGGNGNEQYF. DNA for the CDR3: TGTGCCAGCAGCTTAAGCGGGGGAAACGGGAACGAGCAGTACTTC.

The V and J genes are TRBV4-1 and TRBJ2-4, with D uncertain. V was clipped by 0 bases and J by 0 bases, with 9 bases between them. Germline V gene sequence: CDR1 MGHRA, CDR2 YSYEKL. The CDR3 totals 16 residues. CDR3 sequence reads: CASSQDWQVAKNIQYF. The CDR3 DNA sequence: TGCGCCAGCAGCCAAGATTGGCAGGTAGCCAAAAACATTCAGTACTTC.

V is TRBV28 and J is TRBJ2-4; D is perhaps TRBD1 (5 bases). Trimming pared 7 bases from V and 1 base from J, leaving 8 bases between. Germline loops: CDR1 MDHEN, CDR2 SYDVKM. The CDR3 is 13 residues long. Here the CDR3 DNA reads TGTGCCAGCACGACAGAGGCCAAAAACATTCAGTACTTC. Translation gives CASTTEAKNIQYF.

The chain has TRBV10-3 and TRBJ2-5; D is perhaps TRBD2 (6 bases). The length of the CDR3 is 13 residues. V was pared by 0 bases and J by 11 bases, with 13 bases between. From germline, CDR1 is ENHRY and CDR2 SYGVKD. The DNA for the CDR3 is TGTGCCATCAGTGAGTCATGGTGGGGGGAGCAGTACTTC. Amino acid sequence: CAISESWWGEQYF.

J is TRBJ2-1 and V is TRBV6-2 or TRBV6-3; 11 bases are a match to TRBD2. CDR1 is MNHEY and CDR2 is SVGEGT in the germline V gene. V trimming: 8 bases; J trimming: 4 bases; junction bases outside the gene matches: 4. This CDR3 comprises 14 residues. The CDR3 here is CASHRLAGYNEQFF. DNA for the CDR3: TGTGCCAGCCACCGACTAGCGGGGTACAATGAGCAGTTCTTC.

The chain uses TRBV20-1 and TRBJ2-5; 12 nucleotides agree with TRBD2. Near its end, the DNA agrees better with TRBJ2-7, so the J call may be wrong. Germline V gene sequence: CDR1 DFQATT, CDR2 SNEGSKA (reference sequence). The CDR3 is 20 residues long. CDR3 loop: CSARVSLAGGPVVVRGEQYF. In DNA, the CDR3 is TGCAGTGCTAGAGTTTCGCTAGCGGGGGGGCCAGTGGTAGTTCGTGGCGAGCAGTACTTC.

About this clonotype: At one end, the junction sequence differs from germline, possibly due to a read error. This sequence joins TRBV14 and TRBJ1-2; D is unresolved. Germline V gene lookup returns CDR1 SGHDN and CDR2 FVKESK. This CDR3 spans 13 amino acids. The CDR3 nucleotides are TGTGCCGGCAGCCAAGATTTAGAGAGTGGCTACACCTTC. Its translation: CAGSQDLESGYTF. Variable domain in full (rest from reference TRBV14 and TRBJ1-2): EAGVTQFPSHSVIEKGQTVTLRCDPISGHDNLYWYRRVMGKEIKFLLHFVKESKQDESGMPNNRFLAERTGGTYSTLKVQPAELEDSGVYFCAGSQDLESGYTFGSGTRLTVV.

CDR3 region: CSATDGRLGEQFF. The CDR3 DNA reads TGCAGTGCTACGGACGGCAGACTGGGTGAGCAGTTCTTC. This chain joins TRBV20-1 and TRBJ2-1; D is unclear. In germline, CDR1 is DFQATT, CDR2 SNEGSKA (reference sequence). Between the trimmed V and J ends, which lost 4 bases and 9 bases, there was a span of 16 bases. The CDR3 contains 13 residues.

The gene calls are TRBV12-3 or TRBV12-4 and TRBJ1-2; 9 nucleotides line up with TRBD1. The CDR3 extends over 13 amino acids. Unmatched junction bases numbered 8, after V lost 8 bases and J lost 7 bases. This CDR3 is CASLGQGRRGYTF. The CDR3 bases are TGTGCCAGCCTGGGACAGGGTCGACGTGGCTACACCTTC.

This clonotype has only one observation. The genes are TRBV13 and TRBJ2-3; D uncertain. V gave up 3 bases and J gave up 2 bases, with 12 bases separating them. The CDR3 has 15 residues. Germline lookup yields CDR1 PRHDT and CDR2 FYEKMQ (reference sequence). The CDR3 nucleotides are TGTGCCAGCAGCTTGTTTACAGTAGACACAGATACGCAGTATTTT. Encoded protein: CASSLFTVDTDTQYF.

V usage is TRBV28 and J usage is TRBJ1-6; possibly TRBD1 for D (5 bases). In germline, CDR1 is MDHEN, CDR2 SYDVKM. The CDR3 has 19 amino acids. The germline V and J ends were trimmed by 8 bases and 0 bases, with 23 bases remaining between them. The CDR3 reads CASPTGTGRVGSYNSPLHF. CDR3 bases: TGTGCCAGCCCTACCGGGACCGGGCGCGTGGGCTCCTATAATTCACCCCTCCACTTT. The full variable domain, with the rest looked up from reference TRBV28 and TRBJ1-6, is DVKVTQSSRYLVKRTGEKVFLECVQDMDHENMFWYRQDPGLGLRLIYFSYDVKMKEKGDIPEGYSVSREKKERFSLILESASTNQTSMYLCASPTGTGRVGSYNSPLHFGNGTRLTVT.

This chain joins TRBV3-1 and TRBJ2-1; the D gene is possibly TRBD2 (6 bases). In germline, CDR1 is LGHDT, CDR2 YNNKEL (reference sequence). There are 15 residues in the CDR3. V lost 4 bases to trimming and J lost 8 bases, with 18 bases between them. Here the CDR3 reads CASSPLNQGRHEQFF. DNA for the CDR3: TGTGCCAGCAGCCCGTTAAACCAAGGGAGGCATGAGCAGTTCTTC.

This clonotype was counted only a few times. The chain is built from TRBV6-5 and TRBJ2-3; TRBD1 or TRBD2 may be the D gene (5 bases each). The CDR3 covers 15 residues. Germline CDR1 and CDR2: MNHEY and SVGAGI. Trimming took 4 bases from V and 3 from J, leaving 14 bases between them. CDR3 protein: CASSLPGQGTDTQYF. The CDR3 bases are TGTGCCAGCAGTTTACCGGGGCAAGGAACAGATACGCAGTATTTT.

This clonotype was recorded a few times. CDR3 coding DNA: TGTGCCAGCAAAGGGACAGGGGGCGGCTACACCTTC. Its protein is CASKGTGGGYTF. The chain employs TRBV6-5 and TRBJ1-2; TRBD1 agrees at 12 bases. The CDR3 consists of 12 residues. Germline-derived CDR1 and CDR2 are MNHEY and SVGAGI. The J segment lost 8 bases and the V segment lost 7 bases, leaving 2 bases of the junction unmatched.

The chain has TRBV4-2 and TRBJ2-7; no reliable D call. This CDR3 comprises 14 residues. With 1 base removed from V and 3 bases from J, the gap between germline ends came to 10 bases. Germline CDR1 and CDR2: LGHNA and YNFKEQ. The CDR3 spells CASSQVDRFYEQYF. DNA of the CDR3: TGTGCCAGCAGCCAAGTGGACCGCTTCTACGAGCAGTACTTC.

This clonotype was recorded a few times. This sequence joins TRBV9 and TRBJ2-3; no reliable D call. CDR1 and CDR2 (germline): SGDLS, YYNGEE. The CDR3 sequence is 15 residues long. V lost 4 bases to trimming and J lost 5 bases, with 17 bases between them. The CDR3 loop reads CASSPSINPLDTQYF. The CDR3 nucleotides are TGTGCCAGCAGCCCCTCGATAAATCCATTAGATACGCAGTATTTT.

This clonotype turned up a few times. The chain carries TRBV7-9 and TRBJ2-5; no clear D. Germline V lookup: CDR1 SEHNR, CDR2 FQNEAQ (reference sequence). V lost 5 bases and J lost 5, with 12 bases in between. The CDR3 runs to 13 residues. CDR3 sequence (DNA): TGTGCCAGCAGCCCAGCTCGGAAGGAGACCCAGTACTTC. It specifies CASSPARKETQYF.

The chain joins TRBV30 to TRBJ1-4; D gene unclear. Germline V gene sequence: CDR1 GTSNPN, CDR2 SVGIG (reference sequence). With 2 bases removed from V and 8 bases from J, the gap between germline ends came to 15 bases. CDR3 length equals 14 residues. The CDR3 bases are TGTGCCTGGAGTCGAAGACCTTCCAGCGAAAAACTGTTTTTT. It specifies CAWSRRPSSEKLFF.

The chain uses TRBV4-2 and TRBJ2-5, with TRBD2 matching over 7 bases. The J segment lost 1 base and the V segment lost 2 bases, leaving 10 bases of the junction unmatched. The CDR3 totals 17 residues. The germline CDR1 and CDR2 sequences are LGHNA and YNFKEQ. In DNA, the CDR3 is TGTGCCAGCAGCCAAACCCAAGGGAGCGGGGCCCAAGAGACCCAGTACTTC. As protein: CASSQTQGSGAQETQYF.